In its sample, the clone carrying this TCR beta chain was seen a few times. The record originates from a study of beta chain features in type 1 diabetes. Study-level information: When patients were set against healthy donors, age, gender and cell yields were similar.

Germline V gene sequence: CDR1 LNHDA, CDR2 SQIVND (reference sequence). With 5 bases removed from V and 0 bases from J, the gap between germline ends came to 14 bases. This CDR3 is built from 17 residues. Reverse transcribing all isolated RNA meant expressed TCRB transcripts were sequenced. TCRdb keeps only in-frame clones here, not all; method: immunoSEQ multiplex PCR. This sample has 250,000 to 300,000 clones, with around 7.3% found just once. Averaging roughly 120 mL, one heparinised blood draw came from each individual donor. This chain links TRBV19 with TRBJ2-6; D is unclear. The receptor was derived from a woman aged 18 to 35 in good health. The specimen sequenced was central memory CD4+ T cells from blood. The chain's CDR3 is CASSDGWSNSGANVLTF. CDR3 nucleotide sequence: TGTGCCAGTAGTGATGGCTGGAGTAACTCTGGGGCCAACGTCCTGACTTTC.